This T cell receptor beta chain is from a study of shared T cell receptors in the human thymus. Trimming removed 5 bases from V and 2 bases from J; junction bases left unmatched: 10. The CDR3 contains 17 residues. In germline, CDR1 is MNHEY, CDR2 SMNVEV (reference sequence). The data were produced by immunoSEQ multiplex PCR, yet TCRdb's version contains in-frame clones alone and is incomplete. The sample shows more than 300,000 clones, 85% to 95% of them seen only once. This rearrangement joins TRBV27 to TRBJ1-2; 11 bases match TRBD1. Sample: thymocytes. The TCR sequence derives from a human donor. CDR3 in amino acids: CASSRRTGGLENYGYTF. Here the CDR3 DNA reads TGTGCCAGCAGTCGCCGGACAGGGGGCTTAGAAAACTATGGCTACACCTTC.